The present T cell receptor (beta chain) was sequenced within a study of cytomegalovirus exposure and HLA in healthy donors (dated by TCRdb to the late 2010s). General notes on the study: According to an earlier analysis of 550 to 700 of the donors, 150 million to 200 million T cells yielded roughly 100 million unique TCR beta sequences and approximately 300 Gb of sequence data. An early release covering 500 to 750 HLA-typed donors comprised approximately 290 gigabases of sequencing data and tens of millions of unique TCR sequences. Of the 398 genotyped donors, 70% to 90% were placed in the genetic ancestry cluster associated with self-reported Caucasian donors. The study was designed to test whether signatures of past pathogen exposure could be identified by cataloging public T cell receptors. Using immunosequencing, the study profiled T cell repertoires from 500 to 800 subjects and related those repertoires to cytomegalovirus serostatus. In addition to the first cohort of roughly 670 subjects, a separate validation cohort of under 150 different subjects was used. High-throughput TCR immunosequencing, statistical association of individual TCRs with disease status, and machine learning were combined to predict cytomegalovirus infection status. To study patterns of TCR occurrence, a later analysis re-analyzed previously published TCR beta repertoires from just over 650 donors and added high-resolution HLA genotyping. In the later analysis, no new phenotypic data were used to find candidate immune exposures; instead, reliance was placed on TCR beta sequences and their occurrence across donors. An earlier analysis of 587 of the donors applied high-throughput TCR beta sequencing to assess whether each TCR beta V gene segment acted as functional or pseudogenic. Alongside the repertoire data, information on donor age, sex, ethnicity and CMV serostatus was compiled. In a later genetic analysis, genome-wide SNP genotypes for about 65% of the roughly 670 donors were used, and that subset was treated as a discovery cohort. All discovery cohort repertoires had been generated on a single sequencing platform. Class I and class II HLA loci were covered by the typing at four-digit resolution. The number of typed donors differed by locus: 629-630 for A, B, C, DRB1 and DQB1; some 500 for DQA1; 606 for DPA1; and some 450 for DPB1. About five DR-DQ haplotypes were treated as single units for association and clustering because of strong linkage in the cohort. Among 398 genotyped donors of the cohort, an average of approximately 200,000 unique TCR beta nucleotide sequences was sequenced per donor, of which about 18% were non-productive.

The method was the immunoSEQ multiplex PCR assay. For the multiplex PCR, a mixture combining 60 forward primers for TCR Vbeta segments and 13 reverse primers for TCR Jbeta segments was used. The CDR3 region of rearranged TCR beta genes was amplified from genomic DNA with a multiplex PCR assay. On the Illumina HiSeq System, the amplified TCR beta libraries were sequenced as 87-base-pair reads. In the authors' own workflow: A later analysis tallied 75 million to 95 million unique TCR beta chains across the approximately 670 repertoires, and approximately 11 million of those chains were shared by two or more donors. To remove PCR and sequencing errors, raw reads were error-corrected and collapsed into unique sequences using a nearest-neighbor algorithm that merged closely related sequences. V, D and J gene segments were assigned by aligning CDR3 sequences to IMGT reference sequences. For a sequence to be retained, at least a six-nucleotide match to both a V gene segment and a J gene segment was required. A rearrangement was called productive if the CDR3 had no stop codons and remained in frame with V and J, and every other rearrangement was called non-productive. CDR3 was defined according to IMGT convention as the region running from the second conserved V-encoded cysteine to the conserved J-encoded phenylalanine. The earlier analysis of a few hundred of the donors excluded any sequence lacking an unambiguous match to a single V gene segment. In an earlier analysis of approximately 550 of the donors, V segments were called functional above 56.7% productive rearrangements and were called segregating when the between-donor standard deviation exceeded 5%. To diagnose cytomegalovirus status from the catalog of TCR beta chain sequences, a statistical classification framework was built. In a later analysis, TCR nucleotide sequences were compared against IMGT/GENE-DB human TR gene sequences so that V and J genes could be assigned. In a later analysis, CDR3 sequences and most-parsimonious VDJ recombination scenarios were assigned using the TCRdist pipeline. In a later analysis, each TCR beta chain was defined by its CDR3 amino acid sequence together with its V-gene family, and reads without a unique V-gene family were excluded. To address suspected cross-contamination and a sequencing artifact, a later analysis removed over 500 highly shared, low-generation-probability nucleotide sequences. In a later analysis, a clonal expansion index was calculated for each public chain from normalized within-repertoire ranks of inferred template counts. In a later analysis, generation probabilities were computed with a VDJ recombination model fitted to out-of-frame rearrangements, and the resulting probabilities were checked against IGoR. A later analysis scored TCR-TCR, TCR-HLA and TCR-CMV co-occurrence with hypergeometric tests, applying a repertoire-size bias correction to TCR pairs. To estimate false discovery rates, a later analysis permuted the HLA or CMV assignments 20 times. A later analysis grouped co-occurring TCRs with DBSCAN, adding TCRdist sequence similarity when clustering within HLA-allele-positive subsets. For co-occurrence clustering, repertoires with fewer than 30,000 or more than 120,000 public chains were excluded, along with a handful of repertoires with anomalous nucleotide sharing. As stored in TCRdb, this immuneACCESS dataset retains in-frame rearrangements with V and J assigned. A fraction of the clones does not appear; measured against another copy, unresolved V genes explain less than half of the discrepancy, and the remainder lacks a known reason. The DNA was the basis for D and trimming; V, J and clone size are from that table. Recorded for this sample are approximately 90,000 clones; around 8% of them occurred a single time. The ten largest clones take up 2% to 2.5% of the sample.

The cohort consisted of approximately 690 healthy bone marrow donors. At the time of sampling, every cohort member was nominally healthy, though immune exposures that went unrecorded were likely present. The donor was CMV seronegative and was included in the group of a few hundred seronegative cohort members. Every donor gave a peripheral blood sample, and the peripheral blood mononuclear cells from that sample were used for TCR beta sequencing. The Qiagen DNeasy Blood Extraction Kit was used to extract genomic DNA from the blood cell samples. Results and caveats for the whole study, not just this receptor: A few of the identified cytomegalovirus-associated TCR beta chains were confirmed in vitro to be specific for cytomegalovirus antigens. In a later analysis, HLA-associated TCR beta chains showed more clonal expansion and lower generation probabilities than non-associated chains that were equally common. A further reported finding was that TCR beta sequences accurately predicted the HLA-A and HLA-B alleles for most subjects in the first cohort. Correlated functional status among segregating V segments might be attributable to linkage disequilibrium, but an unknown experimental factor could not be ruled out. It was suggested by the authors that the approach could potentially be generalized to other disease states and immunological phenotypes. A later analysis reported that several top co-occurrence clusters appeared linked to parvovirus B19, influenza, CMV and Epstein-Barr virus. When HLA alleles, especially DR and DQ, strongly co-occurred, TCR associations were difficult to assign to individual alleles. Presence/absence analyses assumed roughly uniform sequencing depth across donors, an assumption that may not hold. A later analysis found that TCR association rates varied across HLA loci, with DRB1 alleles showing the most associated TCRs and HLA-C alleles the fewest. Immune exposure information for the cohort was limited to CMV serostatus. Because the 87-base-pair reads could not distinguish some IMGT-functional V segments, including TRBV6-2 and TRBV6-3, those segments were excluded. In an earlier analysis of approximately 600 of the donors, most TCR beta V segments were observed in productive rearrangements about 87% or about 30% of the time, broadly matching IMGT annotations. An association between a missense DCLRE1C variant and V-gene and J-gene trimming of TCR beta chains was found in a later genetic analysis and replicated in an independent cohort. In a later genetic analysis, fewer N-insertions in productive TCRs were reported among donors in an Asian-associated ancestry cluster than the approximately 630-donor mean. The earlier analysis of approximately 590 of the donors excluded roughly 17 rarely observed V segments, including chromosome 9 orphons, because counts were too low. In a later analysis, more than 15,000 TCR beta sequences were associated with specific HLA alleles at a false discovery rate of 0.05. HLA typing was unavailable for some donors at each locus, so association tests used only the typed subset. The classifier was reported to diagnose cytomegalovirus status with high specificity and sensitivity in both the original cohort and the validation cohort. A cluster of highly shared sequence variants was judged likely to be a technical artifact of the sequencing pipeline. In the study, around 150 TCR beta chains were listed as associated with cytomegalovirus. According to a later analysis, most CMV-associated TCR beta chains appeared to be HLA-restricted, and the HLA associations seemed to be driven largely by CMV exposure. Most TCR sequences were seen in very few donors, while some public TCRs were found in many individuals. In this cohort, only TCR beta chains were sequenced, and detectable features were limited by the absence of alpha or paired-chain data.

Only a few counts were recorded for this clone. What antigen it recognizes has not been identified. Per-nucleotide qualities are absent, and no much larger clonotype sits a single base away. Looking up the germline V gene yields CDR1 MDHEN and CDR2 SYDVKM. The CDR3 runs 14 amino acids, cysteine and phenylalanine included. Only the CDR3 portion is preserved as DNA: 42 bases, with reading frame beginning at the first base. Trimmed from V: 5 bases; trimmed from J: 4 bases; junction bases lacking a gene match: 4. The sequence was obtained from a middle-aged man in good health and CMV-seronegative. This sequence uses TRBV28 and TRBJ2-1, with 8 central nucleotides matching TRBD2. The sequenced material came from PBMCs. CDR3 protein: CASSRLARYNEQFF. At the DNA level, the sequence is TGTGCCAGCAGTCGACTAGCGCGATACAATGAGCAGTTCTTC.